These 19 T cell receptor beta chains originate from one sample sequenced in a study of molecular identifiers for immune sequencing clone quantification. TCRdb re-analysed the PCR reads in MiXCR, keeping a single row per CDR3 protein. This sample has 490,000 or so distinct CDR3 sequences, with about 25% found just once. The specimen sequenced was naive CD8+ T cells from blood, with Jurkat cell RNA spiked in. As for subset: FACS-sorted CD8+CD4-CCR7+CD45RA+ naive T cells. Every receptor here comes from a human donor in good health. Some libraries in this study had Jurkat cell RNA spiked in.

On this clonotype: This sequence may be a read error, since a much larger clone differs from it by one base. This rearrangement joins TRBV27 to TRBJ1-4; 7 nucleotides align to TRBD1. The CDR3 is made up of 15 amino acids. Germline V gene data show CDR1 as MNHEY and CDR2 as SMNVEV (reference sequence). The CDR3 sequence is CASSFWDSRNEKLVF. DNA of the CDR3: TGTGCCAGCAGTTTTTGGGACAGCAGGAATGAAAAACTGGTTTTT.

This clonotype occurred many times. The chain is built from TRBV27 and TRBJ1-4; the D is unclear. The V gene's germline CDR1 is MNHEY and CDR2 SMNVEV (reference sequence). The CDR3 has 11 residues. V was pared by 4 bases and J by 10 bases, with 7 bases between. This CDR3 is CASSYGGKLFF. The CDR3 DNA is TGTGCCAGCAGTTACGGTGGAAAACTGTTTTTT.

The sample holds a few counts of this clonotype. The genes are TRBV29-1 and TRBJ2-7; D unclear. Germline CDR1 is SQVTM and CDR2 is ANQGSEA. The CDR3 contains 14 residues. V lost 0 bases and J 5 bases, leaving 14 bases between the germline ends. The CDR3 DNA reads TGCAGCGTTGAAGATGGGTGGGCCACCCACGAGCAGTACTTC. Translated: CSVEDGWATHEQYF.

Regarding this clonotype: A much larger clone differs by one base, so this may be a read error. The rearrangement links TRBV21-1 to TRBJ1-1; the table's D call, TRBD1, has no DNA check behind it. TRBV21-1 is an annotated pseudogene. The CDR3 length is 18 residues. CDR3 sequence: CAGSTCPGQGLVHTEAFF. The CDR3 region has the DNA TGTGCCGGCAGCACCTGTCCGGGACAGGGATTGGTTCACACTGAAGCTTTCTTT.

The rearrangement joins TRBV9 to TRBJ2-1; D is unclear. The CDR3 is 13 residues long. Trimming shortened V by 1 base and J by 8 bases, and 10 bases separated the two germline ends. Germline V gene lookup returns CDR1 SGDLS and CDR2 YYNGEE. CDR3 loop: CASSVFASDEQFF. DNA of the CDR3: TGTGCCAGCAGCGTATTCGCATCCGATGAGCAGTTCTTC. Drawing the rest from reference TRBV9 and TRBJ2-1, the complete variable domain is DSGVTQTPKHLITATGQRVTLRCSPRSGDLSVYWYQQSLDQGLQFLIQYYNGEERAKGNILERFSAQQFPDLHSELNLSSLELGDSALYFCASSVFASDEQFFGPGTRLTVL.

This chain uses TRBV4-3 with TRBJ2-5, with D unclear. V was cut by 0 bases and J by 4 bases, with 12 bases left in between. The CDR3 has 15 amino acids. Germline assignment: CDR1 LGHNA and CDR2 YSLEER. This chain's CDR3 is CASSQDIGVGETQYF. The DNA of the CDR3 is TGCGCCAGCAGCCAAGATATAGGCGTGGGAGAGACCCAGTACTTC.

There are a few counts of this clonotype. V and J are TRBV6-2 or TRBV6-3 and TRBJ2-1; D is unclear. This CDR3 has 12 amino acids. V was shortened by 5 bases and J by 8 bases, with 10 bases between the two germline ends. CDR1 and CDR2 (germline): MNHEY, SVGEGT. CDR3 in DNA: TGTGCCAGCAGTCCATTCAAAGATGAGCAGTTCTTC. Translating gives CASSPFKDEQFF.

This clonotype was detected many times. The CDR3 is CASSPWTGENTEAFF. The DNA of the CDR3 is TGCGCCAGCAGCCCATGGACAGGGGAGAACACTGAAGCTTTCTTT. The chain employs TRBV4-1 and TRBJ1-1; 9 nucleotides line up with TRBD1. This CDR3 region has 15 residues. Germline V CDR1 and CDR2: MGHRA, YSYEKL. V lost 4 bases and J lost 1; bases outside the gene matches: 4.

As concerns this clonotype: A clone one base away is much larger, so this may be a read error. The chain employs TRBV7-2 and TRBJ2-3, with D perhaps matching TRBD1 (6 bases). The length of the CDR3 is 13 residues. Germline CDR1 and CDR2: SGHTA and FQGNSA. CDR3 sequence reads: CATTTGGTDTQNF. As DNA, the CDR3 is TGTGCCACGACGACAGGTGGCACAGATACGCAGAATTTT.

Comments on this clonotype: Being one base from a much bigger clone, this may be a read error. The V and J genes are TRBV6-2 or TRBV6-3 and TRBJ2-6, with D perhaps being TRBD1 or TRBD2 (5 bases each). Trimming left V 5 bases short and J 0 bases short, with 14 bases between. The CDR3 length is 17 residues. Germline lookup yields CDR1 MNHEY and CDR2 SVGEGT. The CDR3 region has the DNA TGTGCCAGCAGTGCCCCGGGGACCAGCTCTGGGGCCAACGTCCTGACTTTC. This gives the protein CASSAPGTSSGANVLTF.

The chain has TRBV10-2 and TRBJ1-6; D unresolved. The CDR3 sequence is 15 residues long. Trimming shortened V by 1 base and J by 8 bases, and 12 bases separated the two germline ends. The germline CDR1 and CDR2 sequences are WSHSY and SAAADI. DNA for the CDR3: TGCGCCAGCAGTGAGTTCGGTCCTAGGGATTCACCCCTCCACTTT. It is translated as CASSEFGPRDSPLHF.

This clonotype was seen repeatedly, ten times or more. The chain links TRBV7-2 to TRBJ2-1; D call uncertain. Deletions cut 4 bases from V and 2 bases from J, with 12 bases between. The CDR3 totals 15 residues. The germline CDR1 and CDR2 sequences are SGHTA and FQGNSA. The CDR3 region has the DNA TGTGCCAGCAGCTCTCGGACCGTCACCTACAATGAGCAGTTCTTC. Translation: CASSSRTVTYNEQFF.

V usage is TRBV20-1 and J usage is TRBJ2-5; 10 nucleotides match TRBD2. The V gene end was trimmed by 4 bases and the J gene end by 4 bases; junction bases not matched to a gene: 9. The CDR3 has 15 amino acids. Germline-derived CDR1 and CDR2 are DFQATT and SNEGSKA (reference sequence). CDR3 region: CSATPGLALAETQYF. The CDR3, as DNA: TGCAGTGCTACCCCGGGACTAGCGCTTGCAGAGACCCAGTACTTC.

Concerning this clonotype: One base away lies a much larger clone, so this may be a sequencing read error. The chain couples TRBV3-1 to TRBJ2-7; 7 nucleotides line up with TRBD1. The CDR3 covers 12 residues. Germline CDR1 LGHDT, CDR2 YNNKEL (reference sequence). The CDR3 spells CAGSQRGPEQYF. CDR3 in DNA: TGTGCCGGCAGCCAGAGGGGGCCCGAGCAGTACTTC.

This clonotype has a handful of counts. This chain connects TRBV5-4 to TRBJ2-1; 7 bases fit TRBD2. Germline lookup yields CDR1 SGHNT and CDR2 YYREEE (reference sequence). The J segment lost 7 bases and the V segment lost 0 bases, leaving 7 bases of the junction unmatched. The CDR3 totals 15 residues. The CDR3 sequence: CASSLGLSGGNEQFF. CDR3 nucleotides: TGTGCCAGCAGCTTGGGCCTGTCGGGGGGTAATGAGCAGTTCTTC.

This clonotype was seen many times. V and J are TRBV5-5 and TRBJ1-2; 7 bases fit TRBD1. The CDR3 consists of 13 residues. V lost 2 bases, J lost 7 bases, and 5 bases stayed unmatched. Germline loops: CDR1 SGHKS, CDR2 YYEKEE (reference sequence). For the CDR3, the DNA is TGTGCCAGCAGCTTAGGACAGGAGCCTGGCTACACCTTC. Amino acids: CASSLGQEPGYTF.

This chain connects TRBV7-9 to TRBJ2-7; 7 nucleotides agree with TRBD2. CDR1 is SEHNR, CDR2 FQNEAQ, per germline (reference sequence). This CDR3 has 16 amino acids. The trim removed 2 bases at V and 0 bases at J, leaving 7 bases unmatched. Written as DNA, the CDR3 is TGTGCCAGCAGCTTAACCCTGGGACTAAGCTCCTACGAGCAGTACTTC. It translates to CASSLTLGLSSYEQYF.

In this sample, this clonotype turned up many times. The chain's CDR3 is CASSSRDRIFYGYTF. The CDR3 coding sequence is TGTGCCAGCAGTTCCCGGGACAGGATTTTCTATGGCTACACCTTC. V and J are TRBV28 and TRBJ1-2; TRBD1 agrees at 8 bases. This CDR3 spans 15 amino acids. V was pared by 4 bases and J by 4 bases, with 8 bases of the junction left unmatched. CDR1 and CDR2 (germline): MDHEN, SYDVKM.

V usage is TRBV7-9 and J usage is TRBJ2-5; D possibly corresponds to TRBD2 (6 bases). Between the trimmed V and J ends, which lost 5 bases and 3 bases, there was a span of 19 bases. The CDR3 is 16 amino acids. Germline V lookup: CDR1 SEHNR, CDR2 FQNEAQ (reference sequence). The CDR3 DNA is TGTGCCAGCAGCGCTACCACGGGACTCCTGAAAGAGACCCAGTACTTC. Translated, it gives CASSATTGLLKETQYF.